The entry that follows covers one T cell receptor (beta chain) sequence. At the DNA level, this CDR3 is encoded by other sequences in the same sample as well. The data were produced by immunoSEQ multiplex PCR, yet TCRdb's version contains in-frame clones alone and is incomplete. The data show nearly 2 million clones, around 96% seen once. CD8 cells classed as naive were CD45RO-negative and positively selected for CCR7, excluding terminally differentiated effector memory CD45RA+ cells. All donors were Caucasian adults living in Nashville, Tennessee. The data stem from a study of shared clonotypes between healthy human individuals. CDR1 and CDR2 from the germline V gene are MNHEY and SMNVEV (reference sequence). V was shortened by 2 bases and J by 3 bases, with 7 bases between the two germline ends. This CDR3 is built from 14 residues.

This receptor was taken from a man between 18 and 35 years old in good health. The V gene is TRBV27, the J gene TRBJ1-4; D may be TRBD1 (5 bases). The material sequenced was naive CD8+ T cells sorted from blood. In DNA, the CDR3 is TGTGCCAGCAGTTTACAGGGTCCTAATGAAAAACTGTTTTTT. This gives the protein CASSLQGPNEKLFF.